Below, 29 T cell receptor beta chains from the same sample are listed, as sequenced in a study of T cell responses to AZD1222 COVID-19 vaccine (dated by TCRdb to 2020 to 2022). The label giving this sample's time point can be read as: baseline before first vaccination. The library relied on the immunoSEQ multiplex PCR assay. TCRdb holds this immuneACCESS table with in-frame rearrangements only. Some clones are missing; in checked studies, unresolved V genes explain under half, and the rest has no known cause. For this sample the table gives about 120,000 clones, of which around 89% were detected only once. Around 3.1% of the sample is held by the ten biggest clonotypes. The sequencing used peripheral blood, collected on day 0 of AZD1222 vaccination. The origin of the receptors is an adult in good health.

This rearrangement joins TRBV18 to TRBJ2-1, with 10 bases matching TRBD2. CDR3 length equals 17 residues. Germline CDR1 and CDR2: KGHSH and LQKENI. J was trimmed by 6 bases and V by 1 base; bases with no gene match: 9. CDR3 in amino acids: CASSPRTLAGVANEQFF. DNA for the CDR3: TGTGCCAGCTCACCACGCACCCTAGCGGGAGTAGCCAATGAGCAGTTCTTC. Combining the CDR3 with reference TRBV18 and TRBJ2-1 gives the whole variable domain NAGVMQNPRHLVRRRGQEARLRCSPMKGHSHVYWYRQLPEEGLKFMVYLQKENIIDESGMPKERFSAEFPKEGPSILRIQQVVRGDSAAYFCASSPRTLAGVANEQFFGPGTRLTVL.

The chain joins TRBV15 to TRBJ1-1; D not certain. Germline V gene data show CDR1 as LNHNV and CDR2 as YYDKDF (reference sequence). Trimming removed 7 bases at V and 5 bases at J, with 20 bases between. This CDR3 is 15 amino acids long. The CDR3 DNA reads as TGTGCCACCAAGAAGAGGCTCCCACTTGAAACTGAAGCTTTCTTT. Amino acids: CATKKRLPLETEAFF.

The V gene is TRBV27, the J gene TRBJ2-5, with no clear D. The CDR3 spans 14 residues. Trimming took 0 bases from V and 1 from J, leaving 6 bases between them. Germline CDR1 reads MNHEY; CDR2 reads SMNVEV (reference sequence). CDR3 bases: TGTGCCAGCAGTTTATCAAACCTCCAAGAGACCCAGTACTTC. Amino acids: CASSLSNLQETQYF.

The CDR3 nucleotides read TGTGCCAGCAGTGAGGAAGGGCGGATTCCCTACGAGCAGTACTTC. This sequence encodes CASSEEGRIPYEQYF. The chain combines TRBV6-1 with TRBJ2-7; D gene uncertain. The CDR3 covers 15 residues. CDR1 and CDR2 from the germline V gene are MNHNS and SASEGT. The germline V and J ends were trimmed by 3 bases and 2 bases, with 14 bases remaining between them.

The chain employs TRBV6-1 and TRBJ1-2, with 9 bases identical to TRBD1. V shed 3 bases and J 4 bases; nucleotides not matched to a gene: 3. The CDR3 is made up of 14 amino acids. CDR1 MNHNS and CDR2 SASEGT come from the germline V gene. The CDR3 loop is CASSETGGGYGYTF. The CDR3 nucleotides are TGTGCCAGCAGTGAGACAGGGGGGGGCTATGGCTACACCTTC.

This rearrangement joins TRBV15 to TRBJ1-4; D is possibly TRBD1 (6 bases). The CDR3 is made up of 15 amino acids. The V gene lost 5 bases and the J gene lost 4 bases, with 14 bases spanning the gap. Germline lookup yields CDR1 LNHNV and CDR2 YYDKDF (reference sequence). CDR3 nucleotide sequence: TGTGCCACCAGCGCAAGGGGGGGAGTTAATGAAAAACTGTTTTTT. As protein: CATSARGGVNEKLFF.

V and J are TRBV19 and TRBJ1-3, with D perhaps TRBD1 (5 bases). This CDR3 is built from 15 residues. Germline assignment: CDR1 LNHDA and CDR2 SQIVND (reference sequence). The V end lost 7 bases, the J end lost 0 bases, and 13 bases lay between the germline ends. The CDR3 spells CASTQTGTSGNTIYF. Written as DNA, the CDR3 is TGTGCCAGTACCCAAACAGGTACCTCTGGAAACACCATATATTTT.

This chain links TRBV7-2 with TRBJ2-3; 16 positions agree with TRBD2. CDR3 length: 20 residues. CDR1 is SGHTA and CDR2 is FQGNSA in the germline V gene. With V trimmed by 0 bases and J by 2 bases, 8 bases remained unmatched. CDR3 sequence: CASSLASTGTSGGATDTQYF. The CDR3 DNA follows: TGTGCCAGCAGCTTAGCTAGTACCGGGACTAGCGGGGGGGCCACAGATACGCAGTATTTT.

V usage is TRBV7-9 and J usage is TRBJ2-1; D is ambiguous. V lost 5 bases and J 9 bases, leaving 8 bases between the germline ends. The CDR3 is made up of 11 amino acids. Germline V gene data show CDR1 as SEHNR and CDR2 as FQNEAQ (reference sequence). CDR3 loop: CASSPQVEQFF. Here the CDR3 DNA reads TGTGCCAGCAGCCCCCAGGTTGAGCAGTTCTTC.

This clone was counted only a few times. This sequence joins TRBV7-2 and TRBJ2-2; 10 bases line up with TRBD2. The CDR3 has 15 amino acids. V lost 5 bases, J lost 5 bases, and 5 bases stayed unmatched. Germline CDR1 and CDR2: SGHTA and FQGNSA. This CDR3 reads CASSLRTSGTGELFF. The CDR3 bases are TGTGCCAGCAGCCTCAGGACTAGCGGAACCGGGGAGCTGTTTTTT.

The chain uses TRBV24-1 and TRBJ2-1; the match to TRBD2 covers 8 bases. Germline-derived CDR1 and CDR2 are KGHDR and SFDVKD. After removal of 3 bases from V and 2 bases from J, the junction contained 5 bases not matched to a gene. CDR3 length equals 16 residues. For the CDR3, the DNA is TGTGCCACCAGTGATACCGTTAGCGGGACCTACAATGAGCAGTTCTTC. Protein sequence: CATSDTVSGTYNEQFF.

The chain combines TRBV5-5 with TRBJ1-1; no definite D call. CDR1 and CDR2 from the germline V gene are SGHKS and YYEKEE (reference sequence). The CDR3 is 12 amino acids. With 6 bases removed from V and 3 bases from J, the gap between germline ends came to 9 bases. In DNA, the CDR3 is TGTGCCAGCACCCTGGGCCACACTGAAGCTTTCTTT. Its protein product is CASTLGHTEAFF.

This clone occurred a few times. CDR3 in DNA: TGTGCCACCAGCAGTCCCGGGGGGGACAGGGATACTGGCTACACCTTC. Its protein is CATSSPGGDRDTGYTF. The V call is TRBV15, the J call TRBJ1-2; the match to TRBD1 covers 9 bases. V shed 3 bases and J 7 bases; nucleotides not matched to a gene: 12. Germline CDR1 and CDR2: LNHNV and YYDKDF (reference sequence). The CDR3 extends over 16 amino acids. The full variable domain, its missing parts supplied by reference TRBV15 and TRBJ1-2, is DAMVIQNPRYQVTQFGKPVTLSCSQTLNHNVMYWYQQKSSQAPKLLFHYYDKDFNNEADTPDNFQSRRPNTSFCFLDIRSPGLGDTAMYLCATSSPGGDRDTGYTFGSGTRLTVV.

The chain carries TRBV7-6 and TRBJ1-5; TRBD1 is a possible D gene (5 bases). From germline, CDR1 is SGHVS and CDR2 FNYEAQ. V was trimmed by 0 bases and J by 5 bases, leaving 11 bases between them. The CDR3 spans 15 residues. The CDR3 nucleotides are TGTGCCAGCAGCTTAGCGCCAGGGAGGGATCAGCCCCAGCATTTT. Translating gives CASSLAPGRDQPQHF.

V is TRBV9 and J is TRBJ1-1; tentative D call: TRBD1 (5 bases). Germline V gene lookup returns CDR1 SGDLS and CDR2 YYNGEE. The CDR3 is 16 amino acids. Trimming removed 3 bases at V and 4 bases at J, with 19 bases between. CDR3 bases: TGTGCCAGCAGCGCCGGGTGGGGCAGGGCGGGCACTGAAGCTTTCTTT. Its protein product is CASSAGWGRAGTEAFF.

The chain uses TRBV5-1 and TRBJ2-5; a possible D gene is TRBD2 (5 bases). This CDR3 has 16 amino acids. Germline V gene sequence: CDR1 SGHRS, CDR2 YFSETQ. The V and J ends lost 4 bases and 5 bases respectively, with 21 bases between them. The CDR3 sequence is CASSPPLSSLEETQYF. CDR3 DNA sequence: TGCGCCAGCAGCCCCCCTTTATCTAGCTTGGAGGAGACCCAGTACTTC.

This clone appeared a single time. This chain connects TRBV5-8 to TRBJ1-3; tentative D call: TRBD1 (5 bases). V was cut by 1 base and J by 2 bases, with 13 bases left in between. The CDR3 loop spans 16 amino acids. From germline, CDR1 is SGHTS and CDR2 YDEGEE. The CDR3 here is CASSLKGFGAGNTIYF. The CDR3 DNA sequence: TGTGCCAGCAGCTTGAAGGGGTTCGGAGCTGGAAACACCATATATTTT.

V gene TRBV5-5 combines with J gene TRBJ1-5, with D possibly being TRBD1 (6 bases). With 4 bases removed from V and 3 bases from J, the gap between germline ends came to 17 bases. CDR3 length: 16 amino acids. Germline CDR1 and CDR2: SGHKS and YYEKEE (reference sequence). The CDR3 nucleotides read TGTGCCAGCAGCCTCTCGGGGGCTAAGGTCAATCAGCCCCAGCATTTT. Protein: CASSLSGAKVNQPQHF.

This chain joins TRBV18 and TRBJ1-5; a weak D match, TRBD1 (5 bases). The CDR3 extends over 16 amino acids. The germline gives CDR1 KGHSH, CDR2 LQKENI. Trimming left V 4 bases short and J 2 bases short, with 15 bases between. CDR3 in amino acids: CASSLKQVSGNQPQHF. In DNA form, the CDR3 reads TGTGCCAGCTCACTGAAACAGGTCTCGGGCAATCAGCCCCAGCATTTT. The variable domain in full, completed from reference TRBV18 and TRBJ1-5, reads NAGVMQNPRHLVRRRGQEARLRCSPMKGHSHVYWYRQLPEEGLKFMVYLQKENIIDESGMPKERFSAEFPKEGPSILRIQQVVRGDSAAYFCASSLKQVSGNQPQHFGDGTRLSIL.

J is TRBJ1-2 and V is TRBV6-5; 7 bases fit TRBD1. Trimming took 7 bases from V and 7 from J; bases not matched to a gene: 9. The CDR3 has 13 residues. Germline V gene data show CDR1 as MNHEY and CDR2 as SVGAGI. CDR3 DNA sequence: TGTGCCAGCACCGTAGGACAGGTTGGTGGCTACACCTTC. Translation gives CASTVGQVGGYTF.

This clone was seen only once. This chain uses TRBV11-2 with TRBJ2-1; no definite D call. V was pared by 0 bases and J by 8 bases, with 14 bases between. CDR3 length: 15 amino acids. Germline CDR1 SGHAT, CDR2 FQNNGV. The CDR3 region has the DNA TGTGCCAGCAGCTTAGATGGCCGGGTAGTTTATGAGCAGTTCTTC. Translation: CASSLDGRVVYEQFF.

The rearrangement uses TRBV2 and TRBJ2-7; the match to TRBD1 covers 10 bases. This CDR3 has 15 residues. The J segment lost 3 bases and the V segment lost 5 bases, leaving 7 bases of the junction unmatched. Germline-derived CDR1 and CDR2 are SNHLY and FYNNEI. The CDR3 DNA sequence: TGTGCCAGCAGTAACCGGGACAGGGGAGTCTACGAGCAGTACTTC. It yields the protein CASSNRDRGVYEQYF.

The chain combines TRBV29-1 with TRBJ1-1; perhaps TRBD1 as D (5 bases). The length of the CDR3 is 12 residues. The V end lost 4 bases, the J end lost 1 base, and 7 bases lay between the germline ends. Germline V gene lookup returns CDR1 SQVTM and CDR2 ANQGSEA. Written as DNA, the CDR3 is TGCAGCGTTGGGGGCAGGAACACTGAAGCTTTCTTT. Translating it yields CSVGGRNTEAFF.

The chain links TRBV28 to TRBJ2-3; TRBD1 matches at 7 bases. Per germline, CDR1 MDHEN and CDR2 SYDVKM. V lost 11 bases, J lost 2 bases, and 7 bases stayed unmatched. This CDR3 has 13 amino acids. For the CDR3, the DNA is TGTGCCGGCTGGGACAGAGACACAGATACGCAGTATTTT. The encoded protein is CAGWDRDTDTQYF.

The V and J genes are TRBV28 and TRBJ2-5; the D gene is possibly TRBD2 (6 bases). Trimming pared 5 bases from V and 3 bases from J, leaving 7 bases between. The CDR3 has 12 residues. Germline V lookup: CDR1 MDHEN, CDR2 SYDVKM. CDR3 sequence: CASSPGEETQYF. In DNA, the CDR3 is TGTGCCAGCAGTCCGGGGGAAGAGACCCAGTACTTC.

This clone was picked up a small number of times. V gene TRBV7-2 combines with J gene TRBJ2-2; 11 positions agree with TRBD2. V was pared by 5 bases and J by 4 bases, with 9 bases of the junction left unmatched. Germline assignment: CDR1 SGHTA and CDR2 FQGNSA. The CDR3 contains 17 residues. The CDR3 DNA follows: TGTGCCAGCAGCCGTAAGACTAGCGGGGCGGGCACCGGGGAGCTGTTTTTT. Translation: CASSRKTSGAGTGELFF.

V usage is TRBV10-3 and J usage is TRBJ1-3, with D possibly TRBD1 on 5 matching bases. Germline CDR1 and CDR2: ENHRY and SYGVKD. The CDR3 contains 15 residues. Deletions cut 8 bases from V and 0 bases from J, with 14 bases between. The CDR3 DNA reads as TGTGCCATCCTCTTGCGGGGGAGCTCTGGAAACACCATATATTTT. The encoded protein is CAILLRGSSGNTIYF.

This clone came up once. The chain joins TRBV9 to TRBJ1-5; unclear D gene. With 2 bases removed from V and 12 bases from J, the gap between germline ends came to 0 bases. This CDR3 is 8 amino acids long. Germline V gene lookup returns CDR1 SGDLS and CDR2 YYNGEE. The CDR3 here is CASSVQHF. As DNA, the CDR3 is TGTGCCAGCAGCGTCCAGCATTTT.

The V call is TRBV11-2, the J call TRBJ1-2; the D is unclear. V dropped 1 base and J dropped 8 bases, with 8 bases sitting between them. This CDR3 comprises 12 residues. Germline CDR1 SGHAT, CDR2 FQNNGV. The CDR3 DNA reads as TGTGCCAGCAGCTTAGTCGGAGGCGGCTACACCTTC. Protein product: CASSLVGGGYTF. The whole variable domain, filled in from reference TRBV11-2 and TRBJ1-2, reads EAGVAQSPRYKIIEKRQSVAFWCNPISGHATLYWYQQILGQGPKLLIQFQNNGVVDDSQLPKDRFSAERLKGVDSTLKIQPAKLEDSAVYLCASSLVGGGYTFGSGTRLTVV.